What follows is one T cell receptor beta chain and its context. Germline lookup yields CDR1 DFQATT and CDR2 SNEGSKA (reference sequence). The CDR3 sequence is 16 residues long. Germline trimming cut 3 bases from V and 6 bases from J; bases unmatched to any gene: 11. The data were obtained in a study of blood T cell repertoires in COVID-19. Across the study: The United States, Italy and Spain provided the acute and convalescent COVID-19 samples. Sources were T cells, B-cell-depleted T cells, or PBMCs; the material itself was cDNA or gDNA.

This table comes from immunoSEQ multiplex PCR, and its TCRdb copy is limited to in-frame clones, with some not included. Here the sample spans about 210,000 clones, 87% being singletons. The chain uses TRBV20-1 and TRBJ2-3; 11 bases are a match to TRBD2. The sequenced material came from peripheral blood. The sequence was collected from a man aged 55-75 years who had recovered from COVID-19. This chain's CDR3 is CSASRGLAEGGDTQYF. CDR3 DNA sequence: TGCAGTGCTAGTAGGGGACTAGCGGAGGGGGGGGATACGCAGTATTTT.